This TCR beta chain was recorded in a study of T cells in Graves' hyperthyroidism and ophthalmopathy. Findings and limits, study-wide: Most thyroid clonotypes expanded above 0.001 appeared in blood too.

RNA transcripts gave rise to amplified TCR beta CDR3 regions. HTBI primers drove first-round RT-PCR of the TCR CDR3. TCRdb independently ran MiXCR on the multiplex PCR reads; one entry per CDR3 protein. Of 96,000 or so distinct CDR3 sequences in the sample, just over 50% were seen once. This clonotype was counted between two and nine times. Antigen specificity is unknown. Trimming left V 5 bases short and J 2 bases short, with 7 bases between. CDR3 length: 13 amino acids. The sequencing sample was made of blood. V usage is TRBV12-3 or TRBV12-4 and J usage is TRBJ1-5; D is uncertain. The sequence was collected from a middle-aged woman with Graves' hyperthyroidism. The CDR3 loop is CASSDGGNQPQHF. CDR3 sequence (DNA): TGTGCCAGCAGTGACGGGGGCAATCAGCCCCAGCATTTT.